A single sample is the source of the 22 T cell receptor beta chains below, sequenced in a study of glioma-infiltrating T cells after dendritic cell vaccination. Measured with immunoSEQ multiplex PCR; TCRdb has only the in-frame clones, and not every one. The table shows 55,000 to 75,000 clones, with around 81% occurring only once. The sample consisted of blood, taken before dendritic cell vaccination. The source of these receptors is a human donor with glioblastoma.

This clone was detected once. V gene TRBV5-1 combines with J gene TRBJ2-7; a weak D match, TRBD2 (6 bases). V was cut by 4 bases and J by 6 bases, with 17 bases left in between. CDR3 size: 14 residues. CDR1 is SGHRS, CDR2 YFSETQ, per germline. CDR3 sequence (DNA): TGCGCCAGCAGCCTGACCCAGGACGGGGGCGAGCAGTACTTC. Its protein is CASSLTQDGGEQYF.

This sequence joins TRBV5-1 and TRBJ2-5; D may be TRBD1 (6 bases). The J call may be incorrect, as the DNA end agrees better with TRBJ2-7. The CDR3 is 14 amino acids. Germline V gives CDR1 SGHRS, CDR2 YFSETQ. CDR3 DNA sequence: TGCGCCAGCAGCTTGGCACAGGGCCCCTACGAGCAGTACTTC. Translated: CASSLAQGPYEQYF.

This clone was detected once. The chain joins TRBV27 to TRBJ1-1; a weak D match, TRBD1 (6 bases). Germline V gene lookup returns CDR1 MNHEY and CDR2 SMNVEV (reference sequence). The CDR3 extends over 13 amino acids. V lost 5 bases and J 4 bases, leaving 11 bases between the germline ends. The CDR3 DNA reads as TGTGCCAGCAGTCGTAACAGGGCCACTGAAGCTTTCTTT. It encodes CASSRNRATEAFF.

The gene calls are TRBV11-2 and TRBJ1-1; D call uncertain. V lost 4 bases and J lost 0, with 9 bases in between. This CDR3 is built from 14 residues. Germline CDR1 SGHAT, CDR2 FQNNGV. CDR3 protein: CASSYSGVNTEAFF. In nucleotides, the CDR3 is TGTGCCAGCAGCTACTCCGGGGTGAACACTGAAGCTTTCTTT. The full variable domain, rest sourced from reference TRBV11-2 and TRBJ1-1, is EAGVAQSPRYKIIEKRQSVAFWCNPISGHATLYWYQQILGQGPKLLIQFQNNGVVDDSQLPKDRFSAERLKGVDSTLKIQPAKLEDSAVYLCASSYSGVNTEAFFGQGTRLTVV.

The chain couples TRBV6-1 to TRBJ1-1; D possibly corresponds to TRBD1 (6 bases). V lost 5 bases to trimming and J lost 8 bases, with 15 bases between them. This CDR3 has 13 residues. Germline CDR1 MNHNS, CDR2 SASEGT. CDR3 residues: CASSPPFGGEAFF. The DNA for the CDR3 is TGTGCCAGCAGTCCCCCCTTTGGGGGCGAAGCTTTCTTT.

J is TRBJ2-5 and V is TRBV5-7; D is perhaps TRBD1 (6 bases). TRBV5-7 is filed as an ORF, its function uncertain. This CDR3 is built from 15 residues. The V end was cut by 0 bases, the J end by 5 bases, with 14 bases between. The CDR3 sequence: CASSLGTGFRETQYF. The CDR3 DNA follows: TGTGCCAGCAGCTTGGGAACAGGGTTTAGGGAGACCCAGTACTTC.

CDR3 sequence: CASSEVAGLNEQFF. In nucleotides, the CDR3 is TGTGCCAGCAGTGAAGTAGCGGGGCTCAATGAGCAGTTCTTC. The rearrangement uses TRBV25-1 and TRBJ2-1; 8 bases agree with TRBD2. J lost 6 bases, V lost 2 bases, and 3 bases had no gene match. The CDR3 spans 14 residues. Germline-derived CDR1 and CDR2 are MGHDK and SYGVNS.

V and J are TRBV5-4 and TRBJ2-2; 7 bases line up with TRBD2. Germline CDR1 and CDR2: SGHNT and YYREEE (reference sequence). The CDR3 consists of 17 residues. The junction had 12 bases not matched to a gene; V was cut back by 7 bases and J by 0 bases. The CDR3: CASRRFSSGANTGELFF. CDR3 nucleotides: TGTGCCAGCCGGCGGTTCTCTAGCGGAGCGAACACCGGGGAGCTGTTTTTT.

This clone was seen only a few times. The chain uses TRBV18 and TRBJ1-6; TRBD1 matches at 7 bases. With 3 bases clipped from V and 7 bases from J, the junction kept 9 bases outside the gene matches. This CDR3 has 16 amino acids. Germline lookup yields CDR1 KGHSH and CDR2 LQKENI. The CDR3 DNA reads TGTGCCAGCTCACCGACTGGACAGGTTCAGAATTCACCCCTCCACTTT. It encodes CASSPTGQVQNSPLHF. Variable domain in full (rest from reference TRBV18 and TRBJ1-6): NAGVMQNPRHLVRRRGQEARLRCSPMKGHSHVYWYRQLPEEGLKFMVYLQKENIIDESGMPKERFSAEFPKEGPSILRIQQVVRGDSAAYFCASSPTGQVQNSPLHFGNGTRLTVT.

V usage is TRBV21-1 and J usage is TRBJ1-1; whether TRBD1, the table's D call, matches the DNA was not checked. TRBV21-1 constitutes a pseudogene. The CDR3 consists of 13 residues. CDR3: CASIPTGVTEAFF. As DNA, the CDR3 is TGTGCCAGCATCCCGACAGGGGTCACTGAAGCTTTCTTT.

This chain uses TRBV7-9 with TRBJ2-3, with D maybe TRBD2 (6 bases). The CDR3 runs 16 residues. Trimming pared 1 base from V and 0 bases from J, leaving 11 bases between. Germline CDR1 reads SEHNR; CDR2 reads FQNEAQ (reference sequence). CDR3 in amino acids: CASSLGLAPSTDTQYF. CDR3 DNA: TGTGCCAGCAGCTTAGGGCTAGCGCCTAGCACAGATACGCAGTATTTT.

This sequence joins TRBV4-2 and TRBJ2-5; TRBD2 matches at 7 bases. The CDR3 is made up of 16 amino acids. V was pared by 3 bases and J by 0 bases, with 7 bases of the junction left unmatched. Germline lookup yields CDR1 LGHNA and CDR2 YNFKEQ. CDR3 bases: TGTGCCAGCAGCCAGCAAGCGGGGTATCACCAAGAGACCCAGTACTTC. This translates into CASSQQAGYHQETQYF.

The table lists this clone with a count of one. The J gene is TRBJ2-7, the V gene TRBV27; D perhaps matches TRBD1 (5 bases). This CDR3 region has 16 residues. Germline CDR1 MNHEY, CDR2 SMNVEV (reference sequence). V was pared by 5 bases and J by 4 bases, with 21 bases between. CDR3 sequence: CASSPRSTGRVYEQYF. For the CDR3, the DNA is TGTGCCAGCAGTCCGCGATCAACAGGACGGGTATACGAGCAGTACTTC.

The chain joins TRBV13 to TRBJ1-2; D is uncertain. The CDR3 loop spans 14 amino acids. CDR1 PRHDT and CDR2 FYEKMQ come from the germline V gene (reference sequence). Trimming took off 2 bases at V and 3 bases at J, with 10 bases between the two ends. The DNA for the CDR3 is TGTGCCAGCAGCTTACGAGGGCGGGACTATGGCTACACCTTC. Translating it yields CASSLRGRDYGYTF.

The chain employs TRBV6-5 and TRBJ1-1, with TRBD1 matching over 8 bases. The CDR3 extends over 13 amino acids. V shed 5 bases, J shed 3 bases, and the junction held 2 bases outside the gene matches. The V gene's germline CDR1 is MNHEY and CDR2 SVGAGI. The CDR3 here is CASSAGGHTEAFF. The CDR3 region has the DNA TGTGCCAGCAGTGCAGGGGGCCACACTGAAGCTTTCTTT.

The chain links TRBV19 to TRBJ1-6; no definite D call. The V gene lost 3 bases and the J gene lost 3 bases, with 6 bases spanning the gap. Germline CDR1 and CDR2: LNHDA and SQIVND (reference sequence). CDR3 length: 14 residues. CDR3 nucleotide sequence: TGTGCCAGTAGTATTGCGTACTATAATTCACCCCTCCACTTT. It specifies CASSIAYYNSPLHF.

The chain uses TRBV14 and TRBJ1-6; D possibly corresponds to TRBD1 (5 bases). The ends were cut back, 5 bases at V and 7 bases at J, with 9 bases in the middle. Germline-derived CDR1 and CDR2 are SGHDN and FVKESK. The CDR3 contains 13 residues. This CDR3 is CASSSSGNSPLHF. The CDR3 nucleotides read TGTGCCAGCAGCTCGTCAGGGAATTCACCCCTCCACTTT.

The genes are TRBV11-2 and TRBJ1-2; 8 bases align to TRBD1. V gave up 5 bases and J gave up 7 bases; unmatched junction bases: 6. Germline V lookup: CDR1 SGHAT, CDR2 FQNNGV. CDR3 size: 13 residues. In nucleotides, the CDR3 is TGTGCCAGCAGCCCCTTGACAGGGGCTGGCTACACCTTC. Translation: CASSPLTGAGYTF.

V is TRBV20-1 and J is TRBJ2-1; D gene uncertain. CDR3 length equals 10 residues. Germline CDR1 reads DFQATT; CDR2 reads SNEGSKA (reference sequence). Trimming left V 3 bases short and J 10 bases short, with 7 bases between. CDR3 nucleotide sequence: TGCAGTGCTAGCGAGACAGAGCAGTTCTTC. It codes for CSASETEQFF.

V is TRBV5-5 and J is TRBJ2-3; D ambiguous. Trimming shortened V by 5 bases and J by 0 bases, and 4 bases separated the two germline ends. There are 12 residues in the CDR3. CDR1 and CDR2 (germline): SGHKS, YYEKEE (reference sequence). The CDR3 loop reads CASRRSTDTQYF. DNA for the CDR3: TGTGCCAGCAGGCGTAGCACAGATACGCAGTATTTT.

This clone appeared many times. This chain links TRBV7-2 with TRBJ2-1; D may be TRBD2 (5 bases). CDR1 and CDR2 (germline): SGHTA, FQGNSA. Trimming stripped 5 bases from V and 9 bases from J, with 17 bases between. This CDR3 contains 14 residues. Here the CDR3 DNA reads TGTGCCAGCAGCCCCCCAGAGGGTTCGGTTGAGCAGTTCTTC. As protein: CASSPPEGSVEQFF.

This chain joins TRBV7-2 and TRBJ1-2; 9 nucleotides line up with TRBD1. This CDR3 has 15 residues. After removal of 5 bases from V and 4 bases from J, the junction contained 8 bases not matched to a gene. Germline values: CDR1 SGHTA, CDR2 FQGNSA. The CDR3 nucleotides read TGTGCCAGCAGCCTAACACCGGGACAGGGCTATGGCTACACCTTC. Translation: CASSLTPGQGYGYTF. Together with reference TRBV7-2 and TRBJ1-2, the CDR3 gives the full variable domain: GAGVSQSPSNKVTEKGKDVELRCDPISGHTALYWYRQSLGQGLEFLIYFQGNSAPDKSGLPSDRFSAERTGGSVSTLTIQRTQQEDSAVYLCASSLTPGQGYGYTFGSGTRLTVV.